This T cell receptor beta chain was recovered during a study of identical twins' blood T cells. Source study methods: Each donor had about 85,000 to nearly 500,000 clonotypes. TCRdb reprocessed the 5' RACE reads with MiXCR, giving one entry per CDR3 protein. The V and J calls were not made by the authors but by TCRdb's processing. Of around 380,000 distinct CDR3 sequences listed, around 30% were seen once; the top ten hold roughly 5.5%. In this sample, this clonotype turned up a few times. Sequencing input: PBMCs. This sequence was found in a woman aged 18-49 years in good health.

The CDR3 sequence is CASSGRGIYYEQYF. The CDR3, as DNA: TGTGCCAGTAGTGGCAGGGGGATTTACTACGAGCAGTACTTC. The rearrangement joins TRBV19 to TRBJ2-7, with 7 bases identical to TRBD1. CDR1 and CDR2 from the germline V gene are LNHDA and SQIVND (reference sequence). Unmatched junction bases numbered 7, after V lost 5 bases and J lost 3 bases. The CDR3 length is 14 residues. The full variable domain, completed using reference TRBV19 and TRBJ2-7, is DGGITQSPKYLFRKEGQNVTLSCEQNLNHDAMYWYRQDPGQGLRLIYYSQIVNDFQKGDIAEGYSVSREKKESFPLTVTSAQKNPTAFYLCASSGRGIYYEQYFGPGTRLTVT.